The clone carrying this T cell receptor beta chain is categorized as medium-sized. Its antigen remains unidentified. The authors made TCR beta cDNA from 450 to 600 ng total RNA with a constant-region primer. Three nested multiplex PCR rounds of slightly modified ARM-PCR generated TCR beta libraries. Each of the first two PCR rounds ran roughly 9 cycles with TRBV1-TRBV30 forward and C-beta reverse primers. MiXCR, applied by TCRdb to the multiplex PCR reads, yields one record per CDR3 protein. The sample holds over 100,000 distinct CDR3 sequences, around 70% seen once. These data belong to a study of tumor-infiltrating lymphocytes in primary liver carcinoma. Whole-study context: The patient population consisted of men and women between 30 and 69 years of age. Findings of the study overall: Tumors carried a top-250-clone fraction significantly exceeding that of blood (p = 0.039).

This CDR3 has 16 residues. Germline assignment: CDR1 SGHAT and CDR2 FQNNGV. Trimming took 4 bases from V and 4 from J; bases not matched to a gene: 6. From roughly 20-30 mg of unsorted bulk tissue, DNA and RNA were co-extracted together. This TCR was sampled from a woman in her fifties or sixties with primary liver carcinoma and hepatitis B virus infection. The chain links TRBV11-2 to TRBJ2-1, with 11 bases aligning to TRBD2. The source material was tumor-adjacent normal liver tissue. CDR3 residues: CASSYGTSGGYNEQFF. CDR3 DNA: TGTGCCAGCAGCTACGGAACTAGCGGGGGATACAATGAGCAGTTCTTC.